The entry that follows covers one T cell receptor (beta chain) sequence. No cognate antigen has been identified for it. A single base separates this from a much larger clone, so it may be a read error. This entry is derived from a study of T cells in Graves' hyperthyroidism and ophthalmopathy (dated 2019 in TCRdb). General notes on the study: Peripheral blood samples were taken at initial diagnosis, before any treatment was given. A discovery cohort of about 95 patients, 43 with Graves' ophthalmopathy and 57 with stable Graves' hyperthyroidism, was used to find distinguishing TCR V-J signatures. Whether ophthalmopathy could be predicted prospectively was tested in an independent validation cohort made up of 18 hyperthyroidism patients plus 17 patients who later progressed to ophthalmopathy. For training and testing, the 110 or so patients in the discovery cohort were randomly divided in a 7:3 ratio. Thyroid tissue and blood T-cell repertoires from six or seven Graves' hyperthyroidism patients were also compared in the study. Once sampling was done, hyperthyroidism patients were given methimazole at a starting dose of 30 mg daily, whereas ophthalmopathy patients were given high-dose intravenous methylprednisolone. According to the paper, TCR Vbeta CDR3 sequencing was carried out on about 140 peripheral blood samples, which came from some 41 ophthalmopathy, some 73 hyperthyroidism and around 17 progressor patients. General study outcomes and caveats: In validation, the model predicted progression to ophthalmopathy a median of roughly six months before onset, with approximately 70% sensitivity and 72.22% specificity. Most expanded thyroid clonotypes (frequency above 0.001) were also detected in blood, a finding suggesting that blood repertoires may reflect thyroid immune responses. In cross-validation, a model built on a 13 V-J signature told ophthalmopathy apart from stable hyperthyroidism with about 90% sensitivity and about 81% specificity, and in testing the same model reached 80%/75%. Sample size was not statistically predetermined, and blinding of investigators to group allocation was not performed.

TCR beta CDR3 regions were amplified from RNA transcripts. A first-round RT-PCR of the TCR CDR3 used the HTBI primer set with the Qiagen OneStep RT-PCR kit. Libraries were constructed in a second round of multiplex PCR, after which size selection and purification were performed. The libraries were sequenced on an Illumina HiSeq2000 using paired-end 100 bp reads. On the authors' methods: SOAPnuke was used to process the raw data, with reads discarded if the reads contained adapters or uncalled bases, had a mean Phred below 15, or lacked an exact constant-primer or identifier match. High-quality paired reads were merged using COPE v1.2.5, and each unique nucleotide sequence was defined as a clonotype. MiTCR v1.1 was used to align clonotypes to the IMGT TRBV, TRBD and TRBJ reference segments. Analysis was restricted to V-J combinations with a frequency above 0.0001, which covered 99.2% of repertoires. A TCS score was defined as the ratio between F50 (clonal expansion) and ExV (chaos), using BLOSUM62-based TCRdist between CDR3 peptides within each V-J. Welch's t-statistics and random forest reduced 500 to 650 V-J features to 13, which were used in a naive Bayes classifier (R e1071). The public reads were run again by TCRdb, first through fastp at Q25 and then through MiXCR, and only productive beta chains were kept. Every entry covers one CDR3 protein and lists the most common genes and DNA from its rows. TCRdb, rather than the study authors, made the V and J calls. The table for this sample lists approximately 640,000 distinct CDR3 sequences; around a sixth of them were counted only once. Together, the top ten hold 15% to 17% of the sample.

From the cysteine through the phenylalanine, the CDR3 covers 18 amino acids. Kept here is only the CDR3 DNA, which spans 54 bases and is read in frame from base 1. CDR1 and CDR2 (SEHNR, FQNEAQ) derive from the germline V gene (reference sequence). Graves' hyperthyroidism was defined as stable when no progression to ophthalmopathy occurred over 18 months of follow-up. The hyperthyroidism patients were between 18 and 65 years old and newly diagnosed, with a disease duration of less than 2 months. Exclusion was applied to patients with uncontrolled infections, other autoimmune diseases, pregnancy or lactation. Diagnoses relied on clinical symptoms, serum thyroxine and TRAb, thyroid ultrasound and orbital computed tomography. PBMCs were isolated from approximately 10 ml of fresh peripheral blood by Ficoll-Paque density gradient centrifugation. Trizol reagent was used to extract total RNA, and RNA quality was then checked on an Agilent 2100 Bioanalyzer.

The sample was blood. The sequence derives from a man between 45 and 60 years old with Graves' hyperthyroidism. In this chain, TRBV7-9 is recombined with TRBJ1-1; the central 7 bases match TRBD1. The nucleotide sequence is TGTGCCAGCAGTCCGGGACAGCCGGGGGGTAGGTTGACCACTGGAGCTTTCTTT. It codes for CASSPGQPGGRLTTGAFF.